Following are 13 T cell receptor beta chains from one sample sequenced in a study of blood T cell repertoires in COVID-19. Repertoires were generated with immunoSEQ multiplex PCR, while TCRdb's copy carries only in-frame clones and drops some. The data show about 150,000 clones, around 84% seen once. Material for sequencing was peripheral blood. All receptors derive from a human donor in a cohort sampled during active COVID-19.

The V gene is TRBV11-2, the J gene TRBJ2-2; 8 nucleotides align to TRBD2. Germline CDR1 is SGHAT and CDR2 is FQNNGV. V lost 5 bases to trimming and J lost 4 bases; unmatched junction nucleotides: 6. CDR3 length equals 15 residues. Written as DNA, the CDR3 is TGTGCCAGCAGCAAAGCGGGAGCAGGCACCGGGGAGCTGTTTTTT. Translating gives CASSKAGAGTGELFF.

This chain links TRBV28 with TRBJ1-1, with TRBD1 as a possible D gene (6 bases). This CDR3 has 14 residues. The germline CDR1 and CDR2 sequences are MDHEN and SYDVKM. V dropped 11 bases and J dropped 0 bases, with 16 bases sitting between them. The CDR3 here is CASLRGPMNTEAFF. The CDR3 DNA is TGTGCCTCCTTGCGGGGGCCCATGAACACTGAAGCTTTCTTT.

This clone was detected a few times. This rearrangement joins TRBV7-9 to TRBJ1-5; 10 bases map to TRBD1. The CDR3 is 16 amino acids. V was pared by 5 bases and J by 2 bases, with 6 bases of the junction left unmatched. The V gene's germline CDR1 is SEHNR and CDR2 FQNEAQ (reference sequence). The CDR3 loop reads CASSPGQGGGNQPQHF. For the CDR3, the DNA is TGTGCCAGCAGCCCAGGACAGGGGGGAGGCAATCAGCCCCAGCATTTT.

The V gene is TRBV20-1, the J gene TRBJ2-1; 8 bases are a match to TRBD2. V lost 3 bases to trimming and J lost 8 bases; unmatched junction nucleotides: 9. Germline V gives CDR1 DFQATT, CDR2 SNEGSKA (reference sequence). This CDR3 is built from 14 residues. CDR3 coding DNA: TGCAGTGCTAGTTACGGGAGGGCCGACGATGAGCAGTTCTTC. This gives the protein CSASYGRADDEQFF.

This clone occurred once. V usage is TRBV7-9 and J usage is TRBJ1-1, with 7 bases matching TRBD1. The CDR3 runs 14 residues. The V segment lost 2 bases and the J segment 2 bases; nucleotides outside the gene matches: 2. Germline CDR1 is SEHNR and CDR2 is FQNEAQ (reference sequence). CDR3 bases: TGTGCCAGCAGCTTAAGACAGGGTAACACTGAAGCTTTCTTT. Its translation is CASSLRQGNTEAFF.

This chain connects TRBV19 to TRBJ1-4, with TRBD1 as a possible D gene (6 bases). The CDR3 has 14 amino acids. The germline V gene has CDR1 LNHDA and CDR2 SQIVND (reference sequence). The V and J ends lost 7 bases and 3 bases respectively, with 12 bases between them. This CDR3 is CASTSRGPNEKLFF. CDR3 in DNA: TGTGCCAGTACCTCCAGGGGACCTAATGAAAAACTGTTTTTT.

The J gene is TRBJ1-6, the V gene TRBV5-1; perhaps TRBD1 as D (6 bases). This CDR3 comprises 15 residues. V lost 7 bases to trimming and J lost 7 bases, with 18 bases between them. Germline CDR1 and CDR2: SGHRS and YFSETQ. Written as DNA, the CDR3 is TGCGCCAGCCGACTGATGGACAGAAAAAATTCACCCCTCCACTTT. Amino acid sequence: CASRLMDRKNSPLHF. Full variable domain (rest looked up from reference TRBV5-1 and TRBJ1-6): KAGVTQTPRYLIKTRGQQVTLSCSPISGHRSVSWYQQTPGQGLQFLFEYFSETQRNKGNFPGRFSGRQFSNSRSEMNVSTLELGDSALYLCASRLMDRKNSPLHFGNGTRLTVT.

This sequence joins TRBV6-6 and TRBJ2-7; 11 bases are shared with TRBD1. Germline V gene sequence: CDR1 MNHNY, CDR2 SVGAGI (reference sequence). The length of the CDR3 is 16 residues. The junction had 13 bases not matched to a gene; V was cut back by 6 bases and J by 6 bases. This CDR3 is CASSYPGTGGSSEQYF. In nucleotides, the CDR3 is TGTGCCAGCAGCTACCCCGGGACAGGGGGAAGCAGCGAGCAGTACTTC.

The V and J genes are TRBV4-2 and TRBJ1-2; 8 bases fit TRBD1. This CDR3 comprises 13 residues. The V and J ends lost 0 bases and 14 bases, in that order; junction bases with no gene match: 8. The V gene's germline CDR1 is LGHNA and CDR2 YNFKEQ. The CDR3 DNA is TGTGCCAGCAGCCAAGAACCTACAGGGGGGACTACCTTC. Translation: CASSQEPTGGTTF.

V usage is TRBV9 and J usage is TRBJ2-3; maybe TRBD2 (6 bases). V shed 4 bases and J shed 5 bases, with 14 bases lying between them. Germline assignment: CDR1 SGDLS and CDR2 YYNGEE. The CDR3 has 14 residues. This CDR3 reads CASSYSGQGDTQYF. The CDR3 DNA reads TGTGCCAGCAGCTATAGCGGCCAGGGAGATACGCAGTATTTT.

This clone was seen more than once but under ten times. The chain's CDR3 is CASSISRGLPIGNQPQHF. The CDR3 coding sequence is TGTGCCAGTAGTATTAGCAGGGGGCTACCTATAGGCAATCAGCCCCAGCATTTT. J is TRBJ1-5 and V is TRBV19; TRBD1 matches 8 bases. Germline V gives CDR1 LNHDA, CDR2 SQIVND (reference sequence). With 3 bases clipped from V and 2 bases from J, the junction kept 12 bases outside the gene matches. This CDR3 region has 18 residues.

The chain recombines TRBV5-1 with TRBJ1-3, with 9 bases identical to TRBD1. CDR3 length: 15 residues. Germline assignment: CDR1 SGHRS and CDR2 YFSETQ. V lost 4 bases, J lost 5 bases, and 7 bases stayed unmatched. The CDR3 nucleotides read TGCGCCAGCAGCCCGCACACAGGGGGCCGAAACACCATATATTTT. It codes for CASSPHTGGRNTIYF.

The chain employs TRBV6-5 and TRBJ1-6; the D gene is possibly TRBD1 (5 bases). CDR3 length equals 13 residues. Trimming took off 8 bases at V and 8 bases at J, with 13 bases between the two ends. CDR1 MNHEY and CDR2 SVGAGI come from the germline V gene. CDR3 protein: CASRDSADSPLHF. The DNA of the CDR3 is TGTGCCAGCCGGGACTCGGCGGATTCACCCCTCCACTTT.